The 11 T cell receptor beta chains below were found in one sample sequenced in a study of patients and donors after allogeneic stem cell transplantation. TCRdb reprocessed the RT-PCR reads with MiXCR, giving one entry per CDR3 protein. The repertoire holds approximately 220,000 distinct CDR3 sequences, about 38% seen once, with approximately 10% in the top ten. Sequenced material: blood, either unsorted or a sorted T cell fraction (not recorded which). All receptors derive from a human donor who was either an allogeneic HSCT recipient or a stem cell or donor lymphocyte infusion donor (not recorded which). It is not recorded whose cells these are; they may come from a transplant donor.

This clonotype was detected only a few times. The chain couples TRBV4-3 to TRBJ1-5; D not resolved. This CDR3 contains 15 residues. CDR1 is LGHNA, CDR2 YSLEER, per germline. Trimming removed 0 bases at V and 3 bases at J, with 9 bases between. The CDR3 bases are TGCGCCAGCAGCCAAGATGGGAAGGACAATCAGCCCCAGCATTTT. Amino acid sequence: CASSQDGKDNQPQHF.

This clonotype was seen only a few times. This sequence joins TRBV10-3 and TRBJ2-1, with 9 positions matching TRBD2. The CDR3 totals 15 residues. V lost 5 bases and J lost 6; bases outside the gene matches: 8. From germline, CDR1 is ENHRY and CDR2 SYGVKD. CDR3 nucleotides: TGTGCCATCAGTCTTAGCGGGGGCGGATTCAATGAGCAGTTCTTC. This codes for CAISLSGGGFNEQFF.

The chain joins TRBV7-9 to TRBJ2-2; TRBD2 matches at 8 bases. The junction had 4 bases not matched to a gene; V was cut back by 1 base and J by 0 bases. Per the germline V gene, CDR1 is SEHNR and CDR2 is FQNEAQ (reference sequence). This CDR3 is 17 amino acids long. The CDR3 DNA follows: TGTGCCAGCAGCTTAGTCCCTAGCGGGCCGAACACCGGGGAGCTGTTTTTT. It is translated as CASSLVPSGPNTGELFF.

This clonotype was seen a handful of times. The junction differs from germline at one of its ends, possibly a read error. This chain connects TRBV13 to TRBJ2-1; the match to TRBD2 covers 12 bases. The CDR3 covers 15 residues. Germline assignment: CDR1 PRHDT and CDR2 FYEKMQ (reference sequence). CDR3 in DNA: TGTGCCAGCAGTTTAGGACTAGCGGGGCCCAATGAGCAGTTCTTC. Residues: CASSLGLAGPNEQFF.

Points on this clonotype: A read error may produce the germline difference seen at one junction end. The CDR3 spells CASSLVGGIGPKGLNTEAFF. CDR3 bases: TGTGCCAGCAGCTTAGTAGGGGGAATCGGGCCAAAGGGATTGAATACTGAAGCTTTCTTT. This chain links TRBV7-6 with TRBJ1-1; tentatively, D is TRBD1 (6 bases). This CDR3 is 20 amino acids long. Germline V gene data show CDR1 as SGHVS and CDR2 as FNYEAQ.

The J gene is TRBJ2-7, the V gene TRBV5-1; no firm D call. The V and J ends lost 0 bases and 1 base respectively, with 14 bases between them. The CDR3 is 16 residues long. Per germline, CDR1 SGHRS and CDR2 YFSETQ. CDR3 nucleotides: TGCGCCAGCAGCTTGGTTCTGGGCAGGAATTCCTACGAGCAGTACTTC. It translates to CASSLVLGRNSYEQYF.

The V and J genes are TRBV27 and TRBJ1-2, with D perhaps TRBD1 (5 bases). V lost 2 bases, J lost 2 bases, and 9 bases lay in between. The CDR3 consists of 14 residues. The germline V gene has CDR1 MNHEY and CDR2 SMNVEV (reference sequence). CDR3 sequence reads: CASSLGGGNYGYTF. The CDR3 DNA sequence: TGTGCCAGCAGTTTAGGGGGTGGAAACTATGGCTACACCTTC.

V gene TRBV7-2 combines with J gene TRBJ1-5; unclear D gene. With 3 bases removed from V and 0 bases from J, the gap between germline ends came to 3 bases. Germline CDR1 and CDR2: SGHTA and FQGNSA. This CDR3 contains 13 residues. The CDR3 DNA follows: TGTGCCAGCAGCTTTAATAGCAATCAGCCCCAGCATTTT. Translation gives CASSFNSNQPQHF.

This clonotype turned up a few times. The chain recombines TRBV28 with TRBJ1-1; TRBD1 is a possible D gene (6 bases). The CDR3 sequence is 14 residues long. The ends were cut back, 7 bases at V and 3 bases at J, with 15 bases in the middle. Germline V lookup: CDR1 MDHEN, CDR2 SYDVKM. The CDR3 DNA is TGTGCCAGCATAAGGGGGGTAATGGACACTGAAGCTTTCTTT. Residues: CASIRGVMDTEAFF.

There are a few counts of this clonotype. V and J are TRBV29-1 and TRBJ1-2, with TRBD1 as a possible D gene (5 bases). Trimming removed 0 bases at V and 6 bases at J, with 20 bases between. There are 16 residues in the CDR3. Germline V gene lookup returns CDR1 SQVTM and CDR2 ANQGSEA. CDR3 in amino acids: CSVEDSRDLKYNGYTF. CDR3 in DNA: TGCAGCGTTGAAGATTCGAGGGACTTGAAATATAATGGCTACACCTTC.

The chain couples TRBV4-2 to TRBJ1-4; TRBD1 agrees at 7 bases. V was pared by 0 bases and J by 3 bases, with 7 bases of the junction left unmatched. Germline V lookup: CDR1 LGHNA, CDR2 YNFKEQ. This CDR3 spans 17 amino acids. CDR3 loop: CASSQDLQGKANEKLFF. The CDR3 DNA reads TGTGCCAGCAGCCAAGATCTACAGGGGAAGGCTAATGAAAAACTGTTTTTT.